These 30 T cell receptor beta chains came from one sample sequenced in a study of blood T cell repertoires in COVID-19 (dated by TCRdb to the early 2020s). Library construction relied on the immunoSEQ multiplex PCR assay. TCRdb provides this immuneACCESS table in a form limited to in-frame rearrangements. Some clones are lacking; in checked studies, under half of them reflect an unresolved V gene, and why the rest are absent is not known. The sample data list around 250,000 clones, and 85% to 95% of these were observed just once. The top ten hold roughly 2.8% of the sample. Sequenced material: PBMCs or T cells enriched from blood (not recorded which). The receptor set was obtained from a man in his forties who had been exposed to COVID-19.

The chain carries TRBV7-3 and TRBJ2-7, with 9 bases lining up with TRBD1. Germline V gene data show CDR1 as SGHTA and CDR2 as FQGTGA. The V gene end was trimmed by 2 bases and the J gene end by 7 bases; junction bases not matched to a gene: 6. The CDR3 is 14 residues long. In nucleotides, the CDR3 is TGTGCCAGCAGCTTAGCCTCGACAGGGGGAGAGCAGTACTTC. Translated: CASSLASTGGEQYF.

The V and J genes are TRBV18 and TRBJ1-2; 10 nucleotides agree with TRBD1. This CDR3 spans 13 amino acids. V trimming: 5 bases; J trimming: 8 bases; junction bases outside the gene matches: 5. Per germline, CDR1 KGHSH and CDR2 LQKENI. The CDR3 protein is CASSTRDRGGYTF. CDR3 nucleotides: TGTGCCAGCTCAACCCGGGACAGGGGAGGCTACACCTTC.

The V and J genes are TRBV5-1 and TRBJ2-1, with TRBD2 matching over 7 bases. The V gene end was trimmed by 0 bases and the J gene end by 6 bases; junction bases not matched to a gene: 6. Germline V gene sequence: CDR1 SGHRS, CDR2 YFSETQ. This CDR3 region has 15 residues. The CDR3 is CASSLGASGPNEQFF. The CDR3 DNA reads as TGCGCCAGCAGCTTGGGTGCTAGCGGTCCCAATGAGCAGTTCTTC.

This chain connects TRBV3-1 (or the pseudogene TRBV3-2) to TRBJ1-2; 8 nucleotides agree with TRBD1. This CDR3 contains 15 residues. V shed 0 bases, J shed 8 bases, and the junction held 8 bases outside the gene matches. Germline loops: CDR1 LGHDT, CDR2 YNNKEL (reference sequence). In nucleotides, the CDR3 is TGTGCCAGCAGCCAAGAATACGGACAGGGCGGGGGCTACACCTTC. It is translated as CASSQEYGQGGGYTF.

The CDR3 spells CASSLNRKQETQYF. CDR3 nucleotides: TGTGCCAGCAGCTTAAACAGAAAACAAGAGACCCAGTACTTC. V gene TRBV5-8 combines with J gene TRBJ2-5; D remains ambiguous. The CDR3 is made up of 14 amino acids. CDR1 and CDR2 (germline): SGHTS, YDEGEE. Trimming stripped 2 bases from V and 2 bases from J, with 10 bases between.

V gene TRBV2 combines with J gene TRBJ1-5; 9 bases map to TRBD1. This CDR3 is built from 15 residues. In germline, CDR1 is SNHLY, CDR2 FYNNEI. The V segment lost 4 bases and the J segment 7 bases; nucleotides outside the gene matches: 8. CDR3 in DNA: TGTGCCAGCAGTGGGAATACAGGGGGCCTCCAGCCCCAGCATTTT. Residues: CASSGNTGGLQPQHF.

The chain combines TRBV9 with TRBJ1-1; 8 positions agree with TRBD1. Germline values: CDR1 SGDLS, CDR2 YYNGEE. V was clipped by 4 bases and J by 1 base; unmatched bases: 6. This CDR3 comprises 15 residues. DNA of the CDR3: TGTGCCAGCAGCCACACCGGACAGGGGAACACTGAAGCTTTCTTT. Its protein product is CASSHTGQGNTEAFF.

This clone was observed a single time. The V gene is TRBV5-1, the J gene TRBJ2-5; TRBD2 matches at 13 bases. The CDR3 spans 17 residues. Germline loops: CDR1 SGHRS, CDR2 YFSETQ. V gave up 0 bases and J gave up 5 bases; unmatched junction bases: 7. CDR3 coding DNA: TGCGCCAGCAGCTTGGATACTAGCGGGAGGGCCCGGGAGACCCAGTACTTC. Translation gives CASSLDTSGRARETQYF.

The CDR3 protein is CASTEGISYEQYF. Written as DNA, the CDR3 is TGTGCCAGCACGGAGGGGATCAGCTACGAGCAGTACTTC. V usage is TRBV6-5 and J usage is TRBJ2-7, with D possibly being TRBD2 (6 bases). Germline V gives CDR1 MNHEY, CDR2 SVGAGI. The V gene lost 7 bases and the J gene lost 3 bases, with 13 bases spanning the gap. This CDR3 has 13 residues.

The chain employs TRBV9 and TRBJ1-3; D is uncertain. V shed 5 bases and J shed 3 bases, with 15 bases lying between them. The CDR3 is made up of 15 amino acids. Germline values: CDR1 SGDLS, CDR2 YYNGEE. In DNA, the CDR3 is TGTGCCAGCAGAGACGGACTCGAGAATGGAAACACCATATATTTT. Protein: CASRDGLENGNTIYF.

J is TRBJ1-3 and V is TRBV12-3 or TRBV12-4; possible D gene TRBD1, 5 bases. The CDR3 is 13 amino acids. V lost 3 bases and J 4 bases, leaving 7 bases between the germline ends. The CDR3: CASSFSGGNTIYF. The DNA of the CDR3 is TGTGCCAGCAGTTTCTCAGGGGGAAACACCATATATTTT.

This clone was seen just once. The genes are TRBV28 and TRBJ1-6, with a possible D match to TRBD1 (6 bases). Germline-derived CDR1 and CDR2 are MDHEN and SYDVKM. V lost 6 bases and J 7 bases, leaving 19 bases between the germline ends. There are 16 residues in the CDR3. CDR3 sequence reads: CASSRSRTDLNSPLHF. Here the CDR3 DNA reads TGTGCCAGCAGCCGCTCCCGGACAGATTTAAATTCACCCCTCCACTTT.

The V and J genes are TRBV3-1 (or the pseudogene TRBV3-2) and TRBJ1-5, with D unclear. V lost 4 bases and J lost 5, with 15 bases in between. The CDR3 contains 15 residues. Germline V gene lookup returns CDR1 LGHDT and CDR2 YNNKEL (reference sequence). CDR3 DNA: TGTGCCAGCAGCCTACGATTGGGTGGAGATCAGCCCCAGCATTTT. Protein product: CASSLRLGGDQPQHF.

The chain recombines TRBV24-1 with TRBJ1-2; TRBD1 aligns across 8 bases. CDR3 size: 14 residues. From germline, CDR1 is KGHDR and CDR2 SFDVKD. V lost 4 bases, J lost 3 bases, and 3 bases stayed unmatched. This chain's CDR3 is CATSETDRDYGYTF. The CDR3, as DNA: TGTGCCACCAGTGAAACGGACAGGGACTATGGCTACACCTTC.

The rearrangement uses TRBV15 and TRBJ2-1, with D possibly being TRBD2 (5 bases). With 7 bases removed from V and 4 bases from J, the gap between germline ends came to 14 bases. Germline V gene lookup returns CDR1 LNHNV and CDR2 YYDKDF (reference sequence). The CDR3 length is 14 residues. The CDR3 DNA sequence: TGTGCCACCACGTCGTGGGAGTTTTACAATGAGCAGTTCTTC. Translation gives CATTSWEFYNEQFF. The variable domain in full, completed from reference TRBV15 and TRBJ2-1, reads DAMVIQNPRYQVTQFGKPVTLSCSQTLNHNVMYWYQQKSSQAPKLLFHYYDKDFNNEADTPDNFQSRRPNTSFCFLDIRSPGLGDTAMYLCATTSWEFYNEQFFGPGTRLTVL.

The rearrangement uses TRBV5-1 and TRBJ2-3, with 7 bases aligning to TRBD2. Germline loops: CDR1 SGHRS, CDR2 YFSETQ. The CDR3 length is 15 residues. J was trimmed by 1 base and V by 5 bases; bases with no gene match: 7. The CDR3 loop is CASRKVAGGTDTQYF. The CDR3 DNA sequence: TGCGCCAGCAGGAAAGTAGCGGGCGGCACAGATACGCAGTATTTT.

The chain recombines TRBV28 with TRBJ1-2; 7 positions match TRBD1. CDR1 is MDHEN and CDR2 is SYDVKM in the germline V gene. J was trimmed by 7 bases and V by 5 bases; bases with no gene match: 13. The CDR3 totals 15 residues. The CDR3 reads CASSPTLGQVVGYTF. Written as DNA, the CDR3 is TGTGCCAGCAGTCCGACTCTAGGACAGGTTGTTGGCTACACCTTC.

The gene calls are TRBV9 and TRBJ2-2; D ambiguous. The CDR3 length is 15 residues. V dropped 0 bases and J dropped 1 base, with 7 bases sitting between them. The germline V gene encodes CDR1 SGDLS and CDR2 YYNGEE. The CDR3 spells CASSVAAENTGELFF. DNA for the CDR3: TGTGCCAGCAGCGTAGCTGCAGAGAACACCGGGGAGCTGTTTTTT.

The count of this clone is one. The chain couples TRBV28 to TRBJ1-2, with TRBD1 matching over 7 bases. Losses at the gene ends were 1 base for V and 8 bases for J; bases not matched to a gene: 34. This CDR3 is 23 amino acids long. Germline values: CDR1 MDHEN, CDR2 SYDVKM. Here the CDR3 DNA reads TGTGCCAGCAGTTTATTATTTATATATGGCGGACAGGACGTTATGGTCGGCGTGCAGGGCTACACCTTC. Translating it yields CASSLLFIYGGQDVMVGVQGYTF.

This clone has just one count. This rearrangement joins TRBV5-4 to TRBJ1-4; the D gene is possibly TRBD1 (6 bases). Trimming pared 4 bases from V and 2 bases from J, leaving 15 bases between. The CDR3 has 16 residues. Per the germline V gene, CDR1 is SGHNT and CDR2 is YYREEE (reference sequence). CDR3 amino acids: CASSAGGGSTNEKLFF. Here the CDR3 DNA reads TGTGCCAGCAGCGCTGGGGGGGGCTCGACTAATGAAAAACTGTTTTTT.

This chain joins TRBV9 and TRBJ1-5; TRBD1 might be the D (6 bases). This CDR3 spans 13 amino acids. With 4 bases removed from V and 8 bases from J, the gap between germline ends came to 13 bases. Germline V gene sequence: CDR1 SGDLS, CDR2 YYNGEE. CDR3 in amino acids: CASSQGSKEPQHF. The CDR3 bases are TGTGCCAGCAGCCAGGGGTCTAAGGAGCCCCAGCATTTT.

The table lists this clone with a count of one. This chain joins TRBV19 and TRBJ2-4; a weak D match, TRBD1 (5 bases). From germline, CDR1 is LNHDA and CDR2 SQIVND (reference sequence). V was clipped by 6 bases and J by 7 bases, with 16 bases between them. The CDR3 runs 14 residues. CDR3: CASRARAGYNIQYF. Here the CDR3 DNA reads TGTGCCAGTAGGGCCAGGGCAGGATATAACATTCAGTACTTC.

The chain has TRBV28 and TRBJ2-3, with TRBD2 matching over 12 bases. This CDR3 is built from 16 residues. Trimming took 6 bases from V and 4 from J; bases not matched to a gene: 8. Per germline, CDR1 MDHEN and CDR2 SYDVKM. The CDR3 reads CASSTTSGRGSDTQYF. For the CDR3, the DNA is TGTGCCAGCAGCACGACTAGCGGGAGAGGTTCAGATACGCAGTATTTT.

The V and J genes are TRBV5-1 and TRBJ1-4; D may be TRBD1 (5 bases). Trimming removed 3 bases at V and 8 bases at J, with 11 bases between. Per the germline V gene, CDR1 is SGHRS and CDR2 is YFSETQ. The CDR3 loop spans 13 amino acids. CDR3 bases: TGCGCCAGCAGCTCCCCTACAGGCGAAAAACTGTTTTTT. Its protein is CASSSPTGEKLFF.

V usage is TRBV12-3 or TRBV12-4 and J usage is TRBJ2-1; TRBD2 aligns across 8 bases. This CDR3 spans 13 amino acids. The CDR3 protein is CAAFVREENEQFF. The CDR3 DNA reads as TGTGCGGCCTTTGTGCGGGAGGAAAATGAGCAGTTCTTC.

J is TRBJ1-2 and V is TRBV29-1; 7 bases align to TRBD1. The CDR3 length is 12 residues. Losses at the gene ends were 0 bases for V and 13 bases for J; bases not matched to a gene: 8. Looked up from germline, CDR1 is SQVTM and CDR2 is ANQGSEA. The CDR3 reads CSVEDRGQISTF. For the CDR3, the DNA is TGCAGCGTTGAAGACCGGGGACAGATAAGCACCTTC.

This chain connects TRBV7-2 to TRBJ1-3; a possible D gene is TRBD1 (6 bases). V was clipped by 0 bases and J by 0 bases, with 24 bases between them. This CDR3 comprises 21 residues. The germline CDR1 and CDR2 sequences are SGHTA and FQGNSA. CDR3 nucleotide sequence: TGTGCCAGCAGCTTAGCTGGGGGAGCAGGGGCCCTGCCGAGCTCTGGAAACACCATATATTTT. Amino acid sequence: CASSLAGGAGALPSSGNTIYF. Variable domain in full (rest from reference TRBV7-2 and TRBJ1-3): GAGVSQSPSNKVTEKGKDVELRCDPISGHTALYWYRQSLGQGLEFLIYFQGNSAPDKSGLPSDRFSAERTGGSVSTLTIQRTQQEDSAVYLCASSLAGGAGALPSSGNTIYFGEGSWLTVV.

The chain is built from TRBV28 and TRBJ1-1; TRBD1 agrees at 8 bases. The CDR3 totals 14 residues. Per germline, CDR1 MDHEN and CDR2 SYDVKM. V lost 4 bases to trimming and J lost 2 bases; unmatched junction nucleotides: 3. The CDR3 DNA is TGTGCCAGCAGTTCGACAGGGGAAAACACTGAAGCTTTCTTT. As protein: CASSSTGENTEAFF.

V is TRBV5-5 and J is TRBJ1-3, with 7 bases that match TRBD1. The J segment lost 0 bases and the V segment lost 3 bases, leaving 3 bases of the junction unmatched. Germline-derived CDR1 and CDR2 are SGHKS and YYEKEE (reference sequence). The CDR3 runs 15 residues. Here the CDR3 DNA reads TGTGCCAGCAGCTCGGACAGGAACTCTGGAAACACCATATATTTT. Its protein product is CASSSDRNSGNTIYF.

The chain recombines TRBV29-1 with TRBJ1-1; possibly TRBD1 for D (5 bases). From germline, CDR1 is SQVTM and CDR2 ANQGSEA. V dropped 7 bases and J dropped 3 bases, with 27 bases sitting between them. The length of the CDR3 is 17 residues. CDR3 DNA sequence: TGCAGCGCTCTACAGGAGGGGCATAGTGGTTGGGACACTGAAGCTTTCTTT. Its translation is CSALQEGHSGWDTEAFF. Combining the CDR3 with reference TRBV29-1 and TRBJ1-1 gives the whole variable domain SAVISQKPSRDICQRGTSLTIQCQVDSQVTMMFWYRQQPGQSLTLIATANQGSEATYESGFVIDKFPISRPNLTFSTLTVSNMSPEDSSIYLCSALQEGHSGWDTEAFFGQGTRLTVV.